The clone carrying this TCR beta chain was picked up a small number of times. Its antigen is currently unknown. The sample originates from a study of cytomegalovirus exposure and HLA in healthy donors. The overall study: The Caucasian-associated ancestry cluster contained around four fifths of the roughly 400 genotyped donors. Study-wide results and caveats: The authors later found TCR association rates varying by HLA locus, with DRB1 most and HLA-C fewest. Another analysis was done later, and it associated roughly 15,000 TCR beta sequences with HLA alleles at 0.05 false discovery rate.

The V end was cut by 0 bases, the J end by 6 bases, with 9 bases between. This CDR3 spans 13 amino acids. Germline CDR1 reads SGHDT; CDR2 reads YYEEEE. The PCR employed 60 Vbeta primers together with 13 Jbeta primers. Libraries were prepared by immunoSEQ multiplex PCR; TCRdb keeps only in-frame clonotypes and omits some of them. This table holds some 150,000 clones, 70% to 80% found once. The source of this sequence is a female donor in good health and CMV-seronegative. The sequenced sample consisted of PBMCs. The chain joins TRBV5-6 to TRBJ1-2, with D possibly being TRBD1 (5 bases). Written as DNA, the CDR3 is TGTGCCAGCAGCTTGGCCTTAGGGGATGGCTACACCTTC. Its protein product is CASSLALGDGYTF.